This entry lists 20 T cell receptor beta chains sequenced from one sample in a study of beta chain features in type 1 diabetes. Broader study findings: A moderate, significant TCRB CDR3 shortening appeared in type 1 diabetes across four CD4+ subsets.

All of the isolated RNA was reverse transcribed, so expressed TCRB transcripts were sequenced. Assay used: immunoSEQ multiplex PCR; TCRdb lists only in-frame clones, some missing. This table holds hundreds of thousands of clones, roughly 12% found once. For these receptors, no antigen is known. The sample consisted of naive CD4+ T cells from blood. Receptors were obtained from a man between 18 and 35 years old with type 1 diabetes.

The sample holds a few counts of this clone. J is TRBJ2-1 and V is TRBV6-5; tentatively, D is TRBD2 (6 bases). CDR1 is MNHEY, CDR2 SVGAGI, per germline. V lost 2 bases, J lost 15 bases, and 11 bases lay in between. This CDR3 has 11 amino acids. The CDR3 sequence: CASSYAGNWFF. CDR3 bases: TGTGCCAGCAGTTACGCGGGGAATTGGTTCTTC.

This clone was seen more than once but under ten times. The rearrangement links TRBV2 to TRBJ2-7; unclear D gene. Germline V lookup: CDR1 SNHLY, CDR2 FYNNEI. The CDR3 has 14 amino acids. V lost 4 bases to trimming and J lost 2 bases, with 12 bases between them. CDR3 DNA sequence: TGTGCCAGCAGTGTCCTTCATGTGACCTACGAGCAGTACTTC. Its protein is CASSVLHVTYEQYF.

This clone has just a few counts. This chain joins TRBV7-6 and TRBJ2-3, with a possible D match to TRBD1 (5 bases). From germline, CDR1 is SGHVS and CDR2 FNYEAQ. Deletions cut 5 bases from V and 1 base from J, with 7 bases between. CDR3 size: 13 residues. CDR3 coding DNA: TGTGCCAGCAGCACAGGCGGCACAGATACGCAGTATTTT. It encodes CASSTGGTDTQYF.

This clone was counted a few times. The chain has TRBV5-4 and TRBJ2-2, with D possibly being TRBD2 (5 bases). Germline assignment: CDR1 SGHNT and CDR2 YYREEE (reference sequence). The CDR3 sequence is 14 residues long. Trimming took 10 bases from V and 3 from J, leaving 16 bases between them. The CDR3 sequence: CARPGLADTGELFF. As DNA, the CDR3 is TGTGCCCGACCGGGGTTGGCGGACACCGGGGAGCTGTTTTTT.

The rearrangement joins TRBV15 to TRBJ2-5, with D uncertain. The ends were cut back, 0 bases at V and 5 bases at J, with 16 bases in the middle. Germline lookup yields CDR1 LNHNV and CDR2 YYDKDF (reference sequence). The CDR3 has 16 residues. CDR3 amino acids: CATSRDVSGPQETQYF. In DNA form, the CDR3 reads TGTGCCACCAGCAGAGACGTGTCCGGCCCGCAGGAGACCCAGTACTTC.

This clone was recorded a few times. This chain connects TRBV7-2 to TRBJ1-2; D possibly corresponds to TRBD1 (5 bases). Germline CDR1 reads SGHTA; CDR2 reads FQGNSA. Trimming took 3 bases from V and 8 from J, leaving 10 bases between them. The CDR3 is made up of 12 amino acids. The CDR3 region is CASSFPGSGYTF. CDR3 bases: TGTGCCAGCAGCTTTCCAGGGAGCGGCTACACCTTC.

This clone was counted only a few times. The V gene is TRBV7-9, the J gene TRBJ1-5, with D uncertain. CDR3 length: 14 residues. Germline CDR1 SEHNR, CDR2 FQNEAQ (reference sequence). V lost 5 bases and J lost 0, with 8 bases in between. CDR3 bases: TGTGCCAGCAGCAGGACCGATAGCAATCAGCCCCAGCATTTT. This gives the protein CASSRTDSNQPQHF.

The DNA of the CDR3 is TGTGCCAGCAGTGCATCCCAGGAGCAGCCCAATCAGCCCCAGCATTTT. Amino acid sequence: CASSASQEQPNQPQHF. This chain links TRBV6-6 with TRBJ1-5; D is unresolved. Trimming took 5 bases from V and 3 from J, leaving 17 bases between them. The CDR3 length is 16 residues. CDR1 and CDR2 (germline): MNHNY, SVGAGI (reference sequence).

The J gene is TRBJ1-1, the V gene TRBV30, with TRBD1 as a possible D gene (5 bases). The germline CDR1 and CDR2 sequences are GTSNPN and SVGIG (reference sequence). The ends were cut back, 4 bases at V and 7 bases at J, with 13 bases in the middle. The CDR3 consists of 12 residues. This chain's CDR3 is CAWIPFQGEAFF. Here the CDR3 DNA reads TGTGCCTGGATCCCCTTTCAGGGTGAAGCTTTCTTT.

This clone was counted between two and nine times. V usage is TRBV10-3 and J usage is TRBJ2-1; 8 bases are shared with TRBD1. V lost 10 bases, J lost 1 base, and 9 bases stayed unmatched. Germline CDR1 ENHRY, CDR2 SYGVKD. This CDR3 spans 15 amino acids. CDR3 DNA sequence: TGTGCCAACGGACAGGGATCGCCTTCCTACAATGAGCAGTTCTTC. Translated: CANGQGSPSYNEQFF.

The CDR3 is CASSPPGANYGYTF. The CDR3 nucleotides read TGTGCCAGCAGCCCCCCCGGGGCCAACTATGGCTACACCTTC. The chain is built from TRBV5-6 and TRBJ1-2, with D perhaps matching TRBD1 (5 bases). Germline V gene lookup returns CDR1 SGHDT and CDR2 YYEEEE. V lost 4 bases to trimming and J lost 2 bases, with 12 bases between them. The length of the CDR3 is 14 residues.

This clone was detected only a few times. CDR3 sequence reads: CASSQHSGVRMNTEAFF. In nucleotides, the CDR3 is TGCGCCAGCAGCCAACACTCGGGAGTCCGAATGAACACTGAAGCTTTCTTT. The chain links TRBV4-1 to TRBJ1-1; D not resolved. In germline, CDR1 is MGHRA, CDR2 YSYEKL. V was clipped by 2 bases and J by 0 bases, with 16 bases between them. The CDR3 contains 17 residues.

Only a few counts were recorded for this clone. This chain uses TRBV5-1 with TRBJ2-5, with 7 bases that match TRBD1. V shed 4 bases and J 2 bases; nucleotides not matched to a gene: 5. There are 14 residues in the CDR3. Germline CDR1 and CDR2: SGHRS and YFSETQ. The CDR3 is CASSPPGQQETQYF. The CDR3 DNA reads TGCGCCAGCAGCCCGCCGGGACAGCAAGAGACCCAGTACTTC. The full variable domain, completed using reference TRBV5-1 and TRBJ2-5, is KAGVTQTPRYLIKTRGQQVTLSCSPISGHRSVSWYQQTPGQGLQFLFEYFSETQRNKGNFPGRFSGRQFSNSRSEMNVSTLELGDSALYLCASSPPGQQETQYFGPGTRLLVL.

This clone was seen a few times. V usage is TRBV10-3 and J usage is TRBJ2-1, with TRBD1 matching 8 bases. This CDR3 has 15 residues. With V trimmed by 4 bases and J by 5 bases, 7 bases remained unmatched. The germline V gene has CDR1 ENHRY and CDR2 SYGVKD. The CDR3 coding sequence is TGTGCCATCAGTGGCACAGGGGGTTTGGACAATGAGCAGTTCTTC. Protein sequence: CAISGTGGLDNEQFF.

This chain uses TRBV30 with TRBJ2-1; possibly TRBD2 for D (6 bases). CDR1 is GTSNPN and CDR2 is SVGIG in the germline V gene (reference sequence). The CDR3 is made up of 17 amino acids. Trimming cost V 0 bases and J 0 bases, with 15 bases left between them. CDR3 in DNA: TGTGCCTGGAGTGTATTATGGGACGGGAGCTCCTACAATGAGCAGTTCTTC. This encodes CAWSVLWDGSSYNEQFF.

This clone was detected only a few times. The genes are TRBV7-9 and TRBJ2-6; D remains unclear. The V gene's germline CDR1 is SEHNR and CDR2 FQNEAQ (reference sequence). V was pared by 3 bases and J by 0 bases, with 6 bases between. The CDR3 covers 15 residues. CDR3 sequence: CASSFRVSGANVLTF. CDR3 DNA sequence: TGTGCCAGCAGCTTCAGAGTCTCTGGGGCCAACGTCCTGACTTTC.

This clone was picked up a small number of times. V usage is TRBV19 and J usage is TRBJ2-2, with TRBD1 matching 7 bases. Trimming at V came to 5 bases and at J to 3 bases, leaving 9 bases not matched to a gene. CDR3 length equals 16 residues. Germline lookup yields CDR1 LNHDA and CDR2 SQIVND (reference sequence). The CDR3 DNA is TGTGCCAGTAGTCCTACCCGGACAGGCGACACCGGGGAGCTGTTTTTT. It specifies CASSPTRTGDTGELFF.

As regards this clone: This CDR3 is also generated by other DNA sequences in the sample. This rearrangement joins TRBV30 to TRBJ1-1; D perhaps matches TRBD1 (5 bases). CDR3 length: 13 amino acids. With 3 bases removed from V and 1 base from J, the gap between germline ends came to 9 bases. Germline V gives CDR1 GTSNPN, CDR2 SVGIG (reference sequence). The CDR3 DNA reads TGTGCCTGGAGCGGGGGAGCGAACACTGAAGCTTTCTTT. Translation gives CAWSGGANTEAFF.

This clone occurred a few times. One end of the junction does not line up with germline, which may come from a read error. The gene calls are TRBV15 and TRBJ2-1, with unresolved D. The germline V gene has CDR1 LNHNV and CDR2 YYDKDF (reference sequence). The CDR3 totals 11 residues. CDR3 bases: TGTGCCACCAGCGACCGGTCTTTAACGCTCTTC. Translated: CATSDRSLTLF.

The chain employs TRBV4-2 and TRBJ1-2; the D gene is possibly TRBD1 (5 bases). Germline V gene sequence: CDR1 LGHNA, CDR2 YNFKEQ. V gave up 0 bases and J gave up 4 bases, with 12 bases separating them. This CDR3 is built from 15 residues. The CDR3: CASSQDIKGTYGYTF. In nucleotides, the CDR3 is TGTGCCAGCAGCCAAGATATAAAGGGGACCTATGGCTACACCTTC.